This is a list of T cell receptor beta chains from one sample in a study of cytomegalovirus exposure and HLA in healthy donors. Sequencing used immunoSEQ multiplex PCR; TCRdb keeps in-frame clones, though not all of them. The sample holds around 99,000 clones; around four fifths are singletons and the top ten take 7.8%. Sequenced sample: PBMCs. The receptors stem from a man under 40 in good health and CMV-seronegative. Each CDR3 is given with its conserved first and last residue. A D gene is named only where the DNA matches it firmly. The size entry is marked missing in some rows and otherwise reads once, few, many or a size class.

TRBV18	TRBD2	TRBJ2-1	NA	TGTGCCAGCTCACCACTCGGCGCGGGAGGGGATGAGCAGTTCTTC	CASSPLGAGGDEQFF
TRBV5-1	TRBD2	TRBJ2-1	NA	TGCGCCAGCAGCTTGATTGGCGGGAGAGGAGATAATGAGCAGTTCTTC	CASSLIGGRGDNEQFF
TRBV9	NA	TRBJ1-1	once	TGTGCCAGCAGCGTTGGGCCAGACAACACTGAAGCTTTCTTT	CASSVGPDNTEAFF
TRBV27	NA	TRBJ2-7	NA	TGTGCCAGCAGTTTACGCGCCAGGGTCGTCTCGGACGAGCAGTACTTC	CASSLRARVVSDEQYF
TRBV9	NA	TRBJ2-6	few	TGTGCCAGCAGCCAAGGAGACAACGTCCTGACTTTC	CASSQGDNVLTF
TRBV21-1	NA	TRBJ2-7	NA	TGTGCCAGAATTCGGGACAGGCCCTACGAGCAGTACTTC	CARIRDRPYEQYF
TRBV10-3	NA	TRBJ1-1	NA	TGTGCCATCAATCCCGGGAGGGGACCTAACACTGAAGCTTTCTTT	CAINPGRGPNTEAFF
TRBV7-9	NA	TRBJ2-7	NA	TGTGCCAGCAGCTTTGAACAGGGCCACGAGCAGTACTTC	CASSFEQGHEQYF
TRBV18	TRBD2	TRBJ2-7	once	TGTGCCAGCTCACCAGCGGGGGGCCCCTACGAGCAGTACTTC	CASSPAGGPYEQYF
TRBV6-1	TRBD1	TRBJ2-7	NA	TGTGCCAGCAGTGAAGCGCAGAGGACAGGGGCGGGGAAGCAGTACTTC	CASSEAQRTGAGKQYF
TRBV19	NA	TRBJ2-2	NA	TGTGCCAGTAGTATAGGGCAGGGGAACACCGGGGAGCTGTTTTTT	CASSIGQGNTGELFF
TRBV18	NA	TRBJ2-1	NA	TGTGCCAGCTCACCAACACCCGGGGGTGAGCAGTTCTTC	CASSPTPGGEQFF
TRBV6-6	NA	TRBJ1-2	NA	TGTGCCAGCAGTATCACAGGCCCCGACTATGGCTACACCTTC	CASSITGPDYGYTF
TRBV6-6	NA	TRBJ1-4	NA	TGTGCCAGCAACCCGGTTCGGTCTAATGAAAAACTGTTTTTT	CASNPVRSNEKLFF
TRBV4-1	NA	TRBJ1-2	NA	TGCGCCAGCAGCCAAACCAGGAACTATGGCTACACCTTC	CASSQTRNYGYTF
TRBV2	NA	TRBJ1-3	few	TGTGCCAGCATACCCTCGAACTGGAACACCATATATTTT	CASIPSNWNTIYF
TRBV9	TRBD1	TRBJ1-1	NA	TGTGCCAGCAGCATTGGGACAGGGGGCACTGAAGCTTTCTTT	CASSIGTGGTEAFF
TRBV5-6	TRBD1	TRBJ2-4	NA	TGTGCCAGCAGCTGGGGACAGTTTCTAGCCAAAAACATTCAGTACTTC	CASSWGQFLAKNIQYF
TRBV9	TRBD2	TRBJ2-2	NA	TGTGCCAGCAGCGGTGTAGCGGGGGGCAACACCGGGGAGCTGTTTTTT	CASSGVAGGNTGELFF
TRBV9	TRBD1	TRBJ2-3	NA	TGTGCCAGCAGCCTCGGACAGGGGGGCGGATATAGCACAGATACGCAGTATTTT	CASSLGQGGGYSTDTQYF
TRBV28	TRBD2	TRBJ2-7	NA	TGTGCCAGCAGCCAAATCGGGACTAGGGGTTACGAGCAGTACTTC	CASSQIGTRGYEQYF
TRBV13	TRBD2	TRBJ2-1	NA	TGTGCCAGCACCTCCCGGGGGCGGGAGGGGTACAATGAGCAGTTCTTC	CASTSRGREGYNEQFF